A selection of T cell receptor beta chains follows, all from one sample in a study of T-cell memory formation after mild COVID-19. Each CDR3 protein gets one entry after TCRdb re-called the 5' RACE reads with MiXCR. The sample lists roughly 190,000 distinct CDR3 sequences, about 18% occurring once. The sequenced sample was PBMCs or a T cell subset sorted from them (not recorded which). All receptors derive from an adult woman who had mild COVID-19 (a few samples of this study predate the infection). Cell type and time point are not known. Both conserved end residues are part of each CDR3.

CDR3aa: CASSFGGPANQPQHF; v_gene: TRBV27; j_gene: TRBJ1-5
CDR3aa: CASSHLGVGEDTQYF; v_gene: TRBV4-3; j_gene: TRBJ2-3
CDR3aa: CASSLEGYEQFF; v_gene: TRBV5-1; j_gene: TRBJ2-1
CDR3aa: CASSRRQNTEAFF; v_gene: TRBV7-9; j_gene: TRBJ1-1
CDR3aa: CASSQEVLGGLAGSSGANVLTF; v_gene: TRBV4-1; j_gene: TRBJ2-6
CDR3aa: CAISDGTGGNYGYTF; v_gene: TRBV10-3; j_gene: TRBJ1-2
CDR3aa: CASSLAPGSDYGYTF; v_gene: TRBV7-2; j_gene: TRBJ1-2
CDR3aa: CASSQDLNRVWEQYF; v_gene: TRBV4-2; j_gene: TRBJ2-7
CDR3aa: CASSLEVGTLREQYF; v_gene: TRBV7-8; j_gene: TRBJ2-7
CDR3aa: CASSPRTGSRDEQFF; v_gene: TRBV12-3/TRBV12-4; j_gene: TRBJ2-1
CDR3aa: CASTRGGRASMNTEAFF; v_gene: TRBV5-6; j_gene: TRBJ1-1
CDR3aa: CASSWGSPELFF; v_gene: TRBV2; j_gene: TRBJ2-2
CDR3aa: CASSLGENNEQFF; v_gene: TRBV7-6; j_gene: TRBJ2-1
CDR3aa: CATSDFSGADNEQFF; v_gene: TRBV24-1; j_gene: TRBJ2-1
CDR3aa: CATRPSGTGNTQYF; v_gene: TRBV24-1; j_gene: TRBJ2-3
CDR3aa: CASTSLAGTLYNEQFF; v_gene: TRBV14; j_gene: TRBJ2-1
CDR3aa: CSARGVTEQYF; v_gene: TRBV20-1; j_gene: TRBJ2-7
CDR3aa: CASRNPAGAGYGYTF; v_gene: TRBV6-6; j_gene: TRBJ1-2
CDR3aa: CASSFVGEKLFF; v_gene: TRBV7-9; j_gene: TRBJ1-4
CDR3aa: CASSLEGYTGNQPQHF; v_gene: TRBV7-9; j_gene: TRBJ1-5
CDR3aa: CASSLEGTDTQYF; v_gene: TRBV5-1; j_gene: TRBJ2-3
CDR3aa: CASSLAPAQPQHF; v_gene: TRBV12-3/TRBV12-4; j_gene: TRBJ1-5
CDR3aa: CATSDDGGGTFNEQFF; v_gene: TRBV24-1; j_gene: TRBJ2-1
CDR3aa: CSARSGHEQYF; v_gene: TRBV20-1; j_gene: TRBJ2-7
CDR3aa: CASSSSSATDTQYF; v_gene: TRBV7-2; j_gene: TRBJ2-3
CDR3aa: CASSETGAPLEQYF; v_gene: TRBV2; j_gene: TRBJ2-7
CDR3aa: CASSLKRRETQYF; v_gene: TRBV5-1; j_gene: TRBJ2-5
CDR3aa: CASSRGTGQETQYF; v_gene: TRBV5-6; j_gene: TRBJ2-5
CDR3aa: CASSPLGTPYNEQFF; v_gene: TRBV7-2; j_gene: TRBJ2-1
CDR3aa: CASRQSILDAFF; v_gene: TRBV12-3/TRBV12-4; j_gene: TRBJ1-1
CDR3aa: CASYRGGSGQPQHF; v_gene: TRBV6-2/TRBV6-3; j_gene: TRBJ1-5
CDR3aa: CAWKGQGVLGYTF; v_gene: TRBV30; j_gene: TRBJ1-2
CDR3aa: CSARRQVINNSPLHF; v_gene: TRBV20-1; j_gene: TRBJ1-6
CDR3aa: CSARDLPDRDFNTQYF; v_gene: TRBV20-1; j_gene: TRBJ2-3
CDR3aa: CSARKPGNTEAFF; v_gene: TRBV20-1; j_gene: TRBJ1-1
CDR3aa: CASSLGESRTAVSAGQYF; v_gene: TRBV12-3/TRBV12-4; j_gene: TRBJ2-7
CDR3aa: CASSARLAGSYEQYF; v_gene: TRBV5-1; j_gene: TRBJ2-7
CDR3aa: CASSDRPTPEETQYF; v_gene: TRBV18; j_gene: TRBJ2-5
CDR3aa: CASSQEVASGKNIQYF; v_gene: TRBV4-1; j_gene: TRBJ2-4
CDR3aa: CASSVGKPNTGELFF; v_gene: TRBV9; j_gene: TRBJ2-2
CDR3aa: CASSSLGTGYGYTF; v_gene: TRBV6-2/TRBV6-3; j_gene: TRBJ1-2
CDR3aa: CASSEGRASNQPQHF; v_gene: TRBV27; j_gene: TRBJ1-5
CDR3aa: CASSLAQGGAGANVLTF; v_gene: TRBV12-3/TRBV12-4; j_gene: TRBJ2-6
CDR3aa: CASSLAGRLPYEQYF; v_gene: TRBV12-3/TRBV12-4; j_gene: TRBJ2-7
CDR3aa: CASSLEGSGSYNEQFF; v_gene: TRBV7-2; j_gene: TRBJ2-1